The 9 T cell receptor beta chains reported below all come from one sample, sequenced in a study of T cells in Graves' hyperthyroidism and ophthalmopathy. TCR beta CDR3 region amplification was performed from RNA transcripts. First-round RT-PCR targeting the TCR CDR3 was performed with the HTBI primer set. Each CDR3 protein is one row after TCRdb ran MiXCR on the multiplex PCR reads. Of roughly 570,000 distinct CDR3 sequences listed, 15% to 19% were seen once; the top ten hold roughly 6.6%. Sequenced: blood. These receptors were obtained from a woman under 40 with Graves' hyperthyroidism.

This clonotype was observed many times. This chain joins TRBV2 and TRBJ2-1; a possible D gene is TRBD2 (5 bases). CDR1 and CDR2 from the germline V gene are SNHLY and FYNNEI. The length of the CDR3 is 12 residues. The V and J ends lost 10 bases and 7 bases respectively, with 14 bases between them. CDR3 nucleotide sequence: TGTGCCACCAGCCTACTAGGGAATGAGCAGTTCTTC. Translating gives CATSLLGNEQFF. The full variable domain, with the rest looked up from reference TRBV2 and TRBJ2-1, is EPEVTQTPSHQVTQMGQEVILRCVPISNHLYFYWYRQILGQKVEFLVSFYNNEISEKSEIFDDQFSVERPDGSNFTLKIRSTKLEDSAMYFCATSLLGNEQFFGPGTRLTVL.

This clonotype was counted many times. This chain connects TRBV7-6 to TRBJ2-7; D unclear. V was clipped by 5 bases and J by 5 bases, with 16 bases between them. CDR3 length equals 14 residues. Germline loops: CDR1 SGHVS, CDR2 FNYEAQ. The CDR3 is CASSPRPDLNEQYF. The DNA of the CDR3 is TGTGCCAGCAGCCCTCGGCCAGACCTGAACGAGCAGTACTTC. The full variable domain, its missing parts supplied by reference TRBV7-6 and TRBJ2-7, is GAGVSQSPRYKVTKRGQDVALRCDPISGHVSLYWYRQALGQGPEFLTYFNYEAQQDKSGLPNDRFSAERPEGSISTLTIQRTEQRDSAMYRCASSPRPDLNEQYFGPGTRLTVT.

Many counts were recorded for this clonotype. J is TRBJ2-7 and V is TRBV6-1; no reliable D call. The CDR3 is made up of 16 amino acids. The germline CDR1 and CDR2 sequences are MNHNS and SASEGT. Trimming pared 5 bases from V and 5 bases from J, leaving 22 bases between. The CDR3 nucleotides read TGTGCCAGCAGTCTCCCATCGCGGCCCTCAGGTGACGAGCAGTACTTC. Translated: CASSLPSRPSGDEQYF.

In this sample, this clonotype turned up many times. This chain joins TRBV7-9 and TRBJ1-2; the D is unclear. The CDR3 has 14 residues. Germline lookup yields CDR1 SEHNR and CDR2 FQNEAQ (reference sequence). The ends were cut back, 1 base at V and 6 bases at J, with 12 bases in the middle. The CDR3 spells CASSLEPGLNGYTF. The CDR3 region has the DNA TGTGCCAGCAGCTTAGAACCAGGTTTGAATGGCTACACCTTC.

The chain uses TRBV9 and TRBJ2-7; 7 positions agree with TRBD1. The CDR3 is 13 residues long. V shed 4 bases, J shed 6 bases, and the junction held 7 bases outside the gene matches. Germline V gene lookup returns CDR1 SGDLS and CDR2 YYNGEE. The chain's CDR3 is CASSRQGTVEQYF. In DNA form, the CDR3 reads TGTGCCAGCAGCCGACAGGGAACTGTCGAGCAGTACTTC.

This clonotype was counted at least ten times. The gene calls are TRBV3-1 and TRBJ2-3; unclear D gene. The CDR3 is made up of 15 amino acids. The ends were cut back, 0 bases at V and 3 bases at J, with 10 bases in the middle. Germline V gene sequence: CDR1 LGHDT, CDR2 YNNKEL (reference sequence). CDR3 loop: CASSQEKERTDTQYF. CDR3 DNA sequence: TGTGCCAGCAGCCAAGAAAAGGAGAGAACAGATACGCAGTATTTT.

CDR3 DNA: TGCAGCGTGGAGGACAGGTGGGAGAGCTCCTACAATGAGCAGTTCTTC. Its protein product is CSVEDRWESSYNEQFF. This chain uses TRBV29-1 with TRBJ2-1, with 7 bases fitting TRBD1. The germline V gene has CDR1 SQVTM and CDR2 ANQGSEA. The CDR3 contains 16 residues. The junction had 11 bases not matched to a gene; V was cut back by 6 bases and J by 0 bases.

V and J are TRBV20-1 and TRBJ2-1; D call uncertain. Germline values: CDR1 DFQATT, CDR2 SNEGSKA (reference sequence). This CDR3 comprises 15 residues. V lost 1 base, J lost 3 bases, and 13 bases lay in between. CDR3 nucleotide sequence: TGCAGTGCTAGAGGACTCTCAACTATCTACAATGAGCAGTTCTTC. Translating gives CSARGLSTIYNEQFF.

The V call is TRBV5-6, the J call TRBJ2-1, with TRBD1 identical over 8 bases. This CDR3 comprises 15 residues. Trimming cost V 5 bases and J 4 bases; bases outside gene matches: 8. CDR1 and CDR2 from the germline V gene are SGHDT and YYEEEE. In DNA, the CDR3 is TGTGCCAGCAGGGTCGGACAGGGTAGATACAATGAGCAGTTCTTC. It is translated as CASRVGQGRYNEQFF.